Listed here are 23 T cell receptor beta chains from one sample, sequenced in a study of graft-versus-host responses after intestinal transplantation. The method was immunoSEQ multiplex PCR; TCRdb's version includes in-frame clones alone and lacks a portion of them. The sample records tens of thousands of clones, 80% to 95% being singletons. Their specific antigens are unknown. The sample consisted of unstimulated CD4+ T cells sorted from spleen or lymph node cells, taken before intestinal transplant. The receptor source for this set is a human donor who received an intestinal transplant.

This clone is a singleton in its sample. This CDR3 reads CASSPQGHQGEAFF. As DNA, the CDR3 is TGTGCCAGCAGTCCTCAGGGGCATCAAGGTGAAGCTTTCTTT. The chain has TRBV6-6 and TRBJ1-1; a possible D gene is TRBD1 (6 bases). V lost 5 bases, J lost 7 bases, and 17 bases lay in between. Looked up from germline, CDR1 is MNHNY and CDR2 is SVGAGI (reference sequence). The CDR3 loop spans 14 amino acids.

The chain links TRBV7-9 to TRBJ1-4; TRBD1 agrees at 7 bases. The CDR3 spans 14 residues. V lost 2 bases, J lost 8 bases, and 5 bases stayed unmatched. Per the germline V gene, CDR1 is SEHNR and CDR2 is FQNEAQ (reference sequence). The CDR3 region has the DNA TGTGCCAGCAGCTTAACAGGGGTTGAGGAAAAACTGTTTTTT. Its protein is CASSLTGVEEKLFF.

The chain recombines TRBV10-2 with TRBJ2-7; D may match TRBD1 or TRBD2 (5 bases each). In germline, CDR1 is WSHSY, CDR2 SAAADI. With 2 bases removed from V and 0 bases from J, the gap between germline ends came to 11 bases. This CDR3 region has 15 residues. CDR3 loop: CASSEVRGASYEQYF. CDR3 nucleotides: TGCGCCAGCAGTGAGGTTCGGGGCGCCTCCTACGAGCAGTACTTC.

The chain uses TRBV5-6 and TRBJ1-3, with D perhaps TRBD1 (5 bases). The CDR3 sequence is 16 residues long. The ends were cut back, 1 base at V and 0 bases at J, with 11 bases in the middle. CDR1 and CDR2 (germline): SGHDT, YYEEEE. In DNA form, the CDR3 reads TGTGCCAGCAGCTTGATAGGGGACTACTCTGGAAACACCATATATTTT. This gives the protein CASSLIGDYSGNTIYF.

The V and J genes are TRBV29-1 and TRBJ2-2; no reliable D call. V lost 4 bases, J lost 6 bases, and 6 bases lay in between. The germline CDR1 and CDR2 sequences are SQVTM and ANQGSEA. The CDR3 sequence is 11 residues long. DNA of the CDR3: TGCAGCGTTGGGGTTTCCGGGGAGCTGTTTTTT. As protein: CSVGVSGELFF.

This clone occurred a few times. The chain links TRBV28 to TRBJ2-5; D may be TRBD2 (6 bases). The CDR3 spans 16 residues. Trimming stripped 6 bases from V and 4 bases from J, with 21 bases between. Germline V gene lookup returns CDR1 MDHEN and CDR2 SYDVKM. The CDR3 reads CASSPGLTRFGETQYF. CDR3 nucleotides: TGTGCCAGCAGCCCCGGACTAACACGATTCGGAGAGACCCAGTACTTC.

This chain connects TRBV7-9 to TRBJ2-7; D tentatively reads TRBD1 or TRBD2 (6 bases each). The CDR3 sequence is 16 residues long. Germline-derived CDR1 and CDR2 are SEHNR and FQNEAQ (reference sequence). The germline V and J ends were trimmed by 2 bases and 2 bases, with 16 bases remaining between them. Here the CDR3 reads CASSLMGGAIPYEQYF. The CDR3 DNA sequence: TGTGCCAGCAGCTTAATGGGGGGCGCGATCCCCTACGAGCAGTACTTC.

This clone was observed once. In DNA, the CDR3 is TGTGCCAGCTCACCACCAAATTCCAGAGACTACGAGCAGTACTTC. Residues: CASSPPNSRDYEQYF. V is TRBV18 and J is TRBJ2-7, with D unclear. This CDR3 contains 15 residues. Trimming stripped 0 bases from V and 3 bases from J, with 12 bases between. Looked up from germline, CDR1 is KGHSH and CDR2 is LQKENI.

The chain carries TRBV19 and TRBJ2-5, with 7 bases that match TRBD2. The J call is uncertain, as TRBJ2-7 better fits the DNA end. CDR3 length: 15 residues. In germline, CDR1 is LNHDA, CDR2 SQIVND (reference sequence). The CDR3 region is CASSIRTGLPSEQYF. DNA for the CDR3: TGTGCCAGTAGTATACGTACGGGACTACCTTCCGAGCAGTACTTC.

The V call is TRBV19, the J call TRBJ2-3; 7 nucleotides line up with TRBD2. CDR3 length: 12 residues. The V segment lost 7 bases and the J segment 2 bases; nucleotides outside the gene matches: 0. CDR1 is LNHDA, CDR2 SQIVND, per germline (reference sequence). CDR3 coding DNA: TGTGCCAGTAAGCGGGACACAGATACGCAGTATTTT. Translation gives CASKRDTDTQYF.

V and J are TRBV9 and TRBJ2-5, with D perhaps assigned TRBD1 or TRBD2 (7 bases each). The CDR3 consists of 15 residues. Trimming took off 3 bases at V and 7 bases at J, with 19 bases between the two ends. The V gene's germline CDR1 is SGDLS and CDR2 YYNGEE. The CDR3 nucleotides are TGTGCCAGCAGCGCCCAGACAGGGCCGGGGGGGACCCAGTACTTC. Its protein product is CASSAQTGPGGTQYF.

V and J are TRBV2 and TRBJ2-3; 7 bases align to TRBD2. The CDR3 has 16 residues. V was clipped by 6 bases and J by 4 bases; unmatched bases: 13. Germline assignment: CDR1 SNHLY and CDR2 FYNNEI. CDR3 in DNA: TGTGCCAGCAGCTGGGACTATAATGAACCACCAGATACGCAGTATTTT. Its protein product is CASSWDYNEPPDTQYF.

This clone showed up just once. The gene calls are TRBV30 and TRBJ2-7; D gene ambiguous. Germline V gene data show CDR1 as GTSNPN and CDR2 as SVGIG (reference sequence). The germline V and J ends were trimmed by 0 bases and 3 bases, with 15 bases remaining between them. CDR3 length: 15 residues. This CDR3 is CAWSVERPPGYEQYF. As DNA, the CDR3 is TGTGCCTGGAGTGTAGAACGCCCGCCCGGCTACGAGCAGTACTTC. The whole variable domain, remainder taken from reference TRBV30 and TRBJ2-7, is SQTIHQWPATLVQPVGSPLSLECTVEGTSNPNLYWYRQAAGRGLQLLFYSVGIGQISSEVPQNLSASRPQDRQFILSSKKLLLSDSGFYLCAWSVERPPGYEQYFGPGTRLTVT.

The genes are TRBV18 and TRBJ2-7; D not resolved. V dropped 1 base and J dropped 2 bases, with 6 bases sitting between them. The CDR3 contains 13 residues. In germline, CDR1 is KGHSH, CDR2 LQKENI. The CDR3 DNA reads TGTGCCAGCTCACCACAGGTTCCCTACGAGCAGTACTTC. The encoded protein is CASSPQVPYEQYF.

CDR3 coding DNA: TGCGCCAGCAGCTTGGAGGGACTAGCGGACTACAATGAGCAGTTCTTC. Its protein is CASSLEGLADYNEQFF. J is TRBJ2-1 and V is TRBV5-1, with TRBD2 identical over 11 bases. V shed 0 bases, J shed 3 bases, and the junction held 2 bases outside the gene matches. Germline CDR1 reads SGHRS; CDR2 reads YFSETQ. CDR3 length: 16 residues. Full variable domain (remainder filled in from reference TRBV5-1 and TRBJ2-1): KAGVTQTPRYLIKTRGQQVTLSCSPISGHRSVSWYQQTPGQGLQFLFEYFSETQRNKGNFPGRFSGRQFSNSRSEMNVSTLELGDSALYLCASSLEGLADYNEQFFGPGTRLTVL.

The chain carries TRBV10-2 and TRBJ2-3; possibly TRBD1 or TRBD2 for D (5 bases each). V shed 2 bases and J shed 3 bases, with 9 bases lying between them. The CDR3 contains 14 residues. From germline, CDR1 is WSHSY and CDR2 SAAADI. Written as DNA, the CDR3 is TGCGCCAGCAGTGAGGCAGGGAGAACAGATACGCAGTATTTT. Translating gives CASSEAGRTDTQYF.

This clone was detected only once. The chain couples TRBV18 to TRBJ2-7, with a weak D call TRBD1 (6 bases). Germline loops: CDR1 KGHSH, CDR2 LQKENI. This CDR3 is 14 amino acids long. The V end lost 6 bases, the J end lost 9 bases, and 21 bases lay between the germline ends. The CDR3 sequence is CASSEGERVRRQYF. For the CDR3, the DNA is TGTGCCAGCTCCGAGGGGGAGAGGGTCCGACGGCAGTACTTC.

The chain links TRBV6-5 to TRBJ1-2, with D possibly being TRBD1 (6 bases). Germline-derived CDR1 and CDR2 are MNHEY and SVGAGI. The CDR3 consists of 13 residues. Trimming removed 5 bases from V and 4 bases from J, with 11 bases in between. The CDR3: CASSGDTLYGYTF. The CDR3 bases are TGTGCCAGCAGTGGGGACACCCTCTATGGCTACACCTTC.

The V gene is TRBV5-1, the J gene TRBJ2-5; D is perhaps TRBD2 (5 bases). This CDR3 spans 14 amino acids. Trimming pared 4 bases from V and 3 bases from J, leaving 13 bases between. In germline, CDR1 is SGHRS, CDR2 YFSETQ. The CDR3 spells CASSPQDWEETQYF. The DNA for the CDR3 is TGCGCCAGCAGCCCGCAGGACTGGGAAGAGACCCAGTACTTC.

The rearrangement links TRBV28 to TRBJ1-4; D call uncertain. The V gene lost 6 bases and the J gene lost 5 bases, with 16 bases spanning the gap. The CDR3 length is 15 residues. Germline V CDR1 and CDR2: MDHEN, SYDVKM. The CDR3 is CASSPVRLINEKLFF. The CDR3 nucleotides are TGTGCCAGCAGCCCGGTTCGCCTAATAAATGAAAAACTGTTTTTT.

J is TRBJ1-5 and V is TRBV18; weak D call: TRBD1 (5 bases). V dropped 3 bases and J dropped 2 bases, with 14 bases sitting between them. The CDR3 has 16 residues. Germline CDR1 reads KGHSH; CDR2 reads LQKENI. The DNA of the CDR3 is TGTGCCAGCTCACCGGGGCCCCCGGGAGGCAATCAGCCCCAGCATTTT. The encoded protein is CASSPGPPGGNQPQHF.

This chain connects TRBV30 to TRBJ1-6; the match to TRBD1 covers 8 bases. The V segment lost 0 bases and the J segment 13 bases; nucleotides outside the gene matches: 8. CDR3 length: 14 residues. Germline V gene data show CDR1 as GTSNPN and CDR2 as SVGIG (reference sequence). CDR3 in DNA: TGTGCCTGGAGTGTACAGGGACAGGAGTTGCCCCTCCACTTT. It yields the protein CAWSVQGQELPLHF.

V and J are TRBV6-6 and TRBJ2-1; D perhaps matches TRBD1 (5 bases). Deletions cut 5 bases from V and 8 bases from J, with 16 bases between. Germline CDR1 MNHNY, CDR2 SVGAGI (reference sequence). This CDR3 is built from 14 residues. For the CDR3, the DNA is TGTGCCAGCAGTCGTGACAGCCTCCCGGATGAGCAGTTCTTC. It is translated as CASSRDSLPDEQFF.